The clone carrying this T cell receptor beta chain was counted at least ten times. No antigen is known for it. This entry is derived from a study of T cell repertoires in cytomegalovirus infection. The study, taken as a whole, reports: Identification of carriers of CMV plus the relevant HLA was performed using cumulative public TCR beta family frequency.

TCRdb ran MiXCR on the reads and lists one entry per CDR3 protein. The sample records under 300,000 distinct CDR3 sequences, roughly a fifth being singletons. The CDR3 has 16 residues. Per the germline V gene, CDR1 is SEHNR and CDR2 is FQNEAQ (reference sequence). Trimming took 2 bases from V and 2 from J; bases not matched to a gene: 3. Sequenced here: cultured PBMCs, sampled from culture after CMV antigen stimulation. The TCR originated in a human donor in good health (CMV status not recorded). Some clones in this sample may be carry-over from other donors' samples. This chain joins TRBV7-9 and TRBJ2-2; 9 bases are shared with TRBD2. CDR3 region: CASSLPSGTNTGELFF. CDR3 sequence (DNA): TGTGCCAGCAGCTTACCTAGCGGGACTAACACCGGGGAGCTGTTTTTT.